The 32 T cell receptor beta chains listed next were all sequenced from one sample in a study of Ad26.COV2.S vaccination and SARS-CoV-2 variants. Treatment given: 15 to 20 received Ad26.COV2.S at low or high dose, single or two shots; roughly five received placebo; per-sample allocation not given. Samples came from day 63 after the first vaccine or placebo injection. The table came from immunoSEQ multiplex PCR; TCRdb's copy has only in-frame clones and leaves some out. The repertoire includes about 460,000 clones, roughly nine tenths of them detected once, and under 2% sits in the top ten. Here the sequenced sample was peripheral blood, taken in a trial of Ad26.COV2.S vaccine versus placebo. The source of these receptors is a person between 18 and 59 years old who received the Ad26.COV2.S COVID-19 vaccine or a placebo.

The gene calls are TRBV7-6 and TRBJ2-5; D ambiguous. CDR1 SGHVS and CDR2 FNYEAQ come from the germline V gene. This CDR3 has 15 residues. Trimming took 1 base from V and 5 from J, leaving 14 bases between them. CDR3 in DNA: TGTGCCAGCAGCTTAGTAACTTCGAGTCTGGAGACCCAGTACTTC. Translated: CASSLVTSSLETQYF.

The gene calls are TRBV9 and TRBJ1-3, with D tentatively TRBD1 (6 bases). Germline V gives CDR1 SGDLS, CDR2 YYNGEE. There are 13 residues in the CDR3. V lost 4 bases and J lost 5, with 10 bases in between. The CDR3 here is CASSSQGRNTIYF. In DNA form, the CDR3 reads TGTGCCAGCAGCTCACAGGGCCGAAACACCATATATTTT.

The chain joins TRBV6-5 to TRBJ2-3, with D hard to call. V was pared by 10 bases and J by 2 bases, with 10 bases between. CDR1 and CDR2 (germline): MNHEY, SVGAGI. This CDR3 spans 12 amino acids. The CDR3: CATSTDTDTQYF. CDR3 nucleotide sequence: TGTGCCACCTCAACGGACACAGATACGCAGTATTTT.

This rearrangement joins TRBV27 to TRBJ2-5; the match to TRBD2 covers 10 bases. Germline V gene sequence: CDR1 MNHEY, CDR2 SMNVEV (reference sequence). This CDR3 is 17 amino acids long. V lost 5 bases to trimming and J lost 2 bases; unmatched junction nucleotides: 11. The CDR3 reads CASSRERGGLYQETQYF. CDR3 in DNA: TGTGCCAGCAGTCGAGAGCGGGGGGGCTTATATCAAGAGACCCAGTACTTC.

The chain is built from TRBV3-1 (or the pseudogene TRBV3-2) and TRBJ2-3; the D gene could be TRBD1 or TRBD2 (5 bases each). Germline CDR1 and CDR2: LGHDT and YNNKEL (reference sequence). V was cut by 4 bases and J by 1 base, with 12 bases left in between. The CDR3 is 15 amino acids. The CDR3 spells CASSRGGDRTDTQYF. The CDR3 nucleotides are TGTGCCAGCAGCCGGGGTGGGGACCGCACAGATACGCAGTATTTT.

This clone occurred a few times. The rearrangement links TRBV30 to TRBJ2-7; D call uncertain. The V gene's germline CDR1 is GTSNPN and CDR2 SVGIG (reference sequence). The CDR3 has 14 residues. Trimming removed 4 bases at V and 0 bases at J, with 13 bases between. CDR3 sequence: CAWKSHFGSYEQYF. CDR3 DNA sequence: TGTGCCTGGAAGTCCCACTTTGGCTCCTACGAGCAGTACTTC.

The chain has TRBV3-1 (or the pseudogene TRBV3-2) and TRBJ1-6; 9 bases line up with TRBD1. CDR3 length equals 14 residues. From germline, CDR1 is LGHDT and CDR2 YNNKEL (reference sequence). V was clipped by 6 bases and J by 7 bases; unmatched bases: 4. The CDR3, as DNA: TGTGCCAGCAGTAATGGACAGGGGAATTCACCCCTCCACTTT. Residues: CASSNGQGNSPLHF.

V is TRBV28 and J is TRBJ2-1, with TRBD2 identical over 8 bases. The ends lost 4 bases at V and 4 bases at J; junction bases unmatched: 9. The CDR3 loop spans 16 amino acids. Germline V gene sequence: CDR1 MDHEN, CDR2 SYDVKM. This chain's CDR3 is CASSWGASGLYNEQFF. In DNA, the CDR3 is TGTGCCAGCAGTTGGGGTGCTAGCGGGTTATACAATGAGCAGTTCTTC.

The chain recombines TRBV5-4 with TRBJ2-1; D could derive from TRBD1 or TRBD2 (6 bases each). The CDR3 extends over 15 amino acids. In germline, CDR1 is SGHNT, CDR2 YYREEE (reference sequence). Trimming removed 1 base from V and 4 bases from J, with 12 bases in between. CDR3 nucleotide sequence: TGTGCCAGCAGCTTGTATGGGGGGCCTTACAATGAGCAGTTCTTC. It yields the protein CASSLYGGPYNEQFF.

The V call is TRBV5-6, the J call TRBJ2-1; tentatively, D is TRBD1 or TRBD2 (5 bases each). Deletions cut 0 bases from V and 8 bases from J, with 15 bases between. The V gene's germline CDR1 is SGHDT and CDR2 YYEEEE. The CDR3 runs 15 residues. The CDR3 region has the DNA TGTGCCAGCAGCTTGGCACGTCCCGGGGACGATGAGCAGTTCTTC. Translated: CASSLARPGDDEQFF.

V is TRBV2 and J is TRBJ1-5; the D gene is possibly TRBD1 (6 bases). The CDR3 loop spans 15 amino acids. Germline V gene sequence: CDR1 SNHLY, CDR2 FYNNEI. V lost 4 bases and J lost 7, with 17 bases in between. The CDR3 DNA is TGTGCCAGCAGTGGGGGGAACAGGGCTGGACAGCCCCAGCATTTT. Translated: CASSGGNRAGQPQHF. The full variable domain, rest sourced from reference TRBV2 and TRBJ1-5, is EPEVTQTPSHQVTQMGQEVILRCVPISNHLYFYWYRQILGQKVEFLVSFYNNEISEKSEIFDDQFSVERPDGSNFTLKIRSTKLEDSAMYFCASSGGNRAGQPQHFGDGTRLSIL.

The CDR3 spells CASSGSGRAIAFF. The CDR3 DNA reads as TGTGCCAGCAGCGGATCCGGGCGGGCCATCGCTTTCTTT. This chain links TRBV7-2 with TRBJ1-1, with no clear D. Trimming shortened V by 5 bases and J by 11 bases, and 18 bases separated the two germline ends. Germline V CDR1 and CDR2: SGHTA, FQGNSA. This CDR3 is 13 amino acids long.

The chain carries TRBV6-5 and TRBJ2-3; D is uncertain. V was shortened by 2 bases and J by 3 bases, with 15 bases between the two germline ends. This CDR3 is built from 16 residues. Germline loops: CDR1 MNHEY, CDR2 SVGAGI. In DNA form, the CDR3 reads TGTGCCAGCAGTTACGGTCCGGGCCTCGGGACAGATACGCAGTATTTT. Amino acid sequence: CASSYGPGLGTDTQYF.

CDR3 in amino acids: CASSQDRPGDSPLHF. The CDR3 nucleotides read TGTGCCAGCAGCCAAGATCGCCCAGGTGATTCACCCCTCCACTTT. This chain connects TRBV4-2 to TRBJ1-6; unclear D gene. Trimming took off 0 bases at V and 8 bases at J, with 11 bases between the two ends. The CDR3 spans 15 residues. Germline-derived CDR1 and CDR2 are LGHNA and YNFKEQ.

The chain couples TRBV30 to TRBJ1-2; D perhaps matches TRBD1 (6 bases). CDR1 and CDR2 from the germline V gene are GTSNPN and SVGIG (reference sequence). Trimming removed 4 bases at V and 0 bases at J, with 15 bases between. The length of the CDR3 is 15 residues. CDR3 nucleotide sequence: TGTGCCTGGACAATCTCAGGGGTTACTAACTATGGCTACACCTTC. Translating it yields CAWTISGVTNYGYTF.

The table lists this clone with a count of one. The chain links TRBV2 to TRBJ2-1; D perhaps matches TRBD2 (5 bases). This CDR3 is built from 13 residues. The V and J ends lost 6 bases and 4 bases respectively, with 10 bases between them. Germline CDR1 is SNHLY and CDR2 is FYNNEI. CDR3 nucleotides: TGTGCCAGCAGATCGGGGATTTACAATGAGCAGTTCTTC. Translation: CASRSGIYNEQFF.

This chain joins TRBV6-1 and TRBJ1-2; D remains unclear. The CDR3 sequence is 11 residues long. Germline CDR1 reads MNHNS; CDR2 reads SASEGT. V was shortened by 2 bases and J by 8 bases, with 6 bases between the two germline ends. In DNA form, the CDR3 reads TGTGCCAGCAGTGAATTTCCGGGCTACACCTTC. Translated, it gives CASSEFPGYTF.

In this sample, this clone turned up once. The gene calls are TRBV7-9 and TRBJ2-1, with D unclear. Germline loops: CDR1 SEHNR, CDR2 FQNEAQ (reference sequence). The CDR3 sequence is 15 residues long. V was cut by 1 base and J by 1 base, with 8 bases left in between. DNA of the CDR3: TGTGCCAGCAGCTTAGACGGTAGATCCTACAATGAGCAGTTCTTC. Residues: CASSLDGRSYNEQFF.

The CDR3 loop reads CTSSQDLRQGVYEQYF. CDR3 DNA sequence: TGCACCAGCAGCCAAGATCTTCGCCAGGGGGTTTACGAGCAGTACTTC. This sequence joins TRBV1 and TRBJ2-7; the D segment call TRBD1 is taken from the table without a DNA check. TRBV1 is a pseudogene segment. This CDR3 is built from 16 residues.

The chain joins TRBV7-2 to TRBJ2-2; the match to TRBD2 covers 11 bases. The germline gives CDR1 SGHTA, CDR2 FQGNSA. The CDR3 is made up of 16 amino acids. J was trimmed by 0 bases and V by 6 bases; bases with no gene match: 3. The CDR3 region is CASRSSGGPNTGELFF. The CDR3 coding sequence is TGTGCCAGCAGATCTAGCGGGGGGCCGAACACCGGGGAGCTGTTTTTT.

The rearrangement links TRBV7-9 to TRBJ2-7; 8 positions agree with TRBD2. This CDR3 has 15 residues. The ends lost 1 base at V and 3 bases at J; junction bases unmatched: 5. The germline CDR1 and CDR2 sequences are SEHNR and FQNEAQ (reference sequence). CDR3 region: CASSLVEAGGYEQYF. In DNA, the CDR3 is TGTGCCAGCAGCTTAGTCGAGGCGGGGGGCTACGAGCAGTACTTC.

V and J are TRBV6-5 and TRBJ1-4, with 9 bases identical to TRBD1. Germline CDR1 MNHEY, CDR2 SVGAGI. The J segment lost 8 bases and the V segment lost 6 bases, leaving 4 bases of the junction unmatched. The CDR3 runs 13 residues. The CDR3 DNA is TGTGCCAGCAGGGACAGGGGCATGGAAAAACTGTTTTTT. This gives the protein CASRDRGMEKLFF.

The chain is built from TRBV5-4 and TRBJ1-1; no definite D call. Germline V gene lookup returns CDR1 SGHNT and CDR2 YYREEE (reference sequence). The CDR3 totals 14 residues. V was shortened by 4 bases and J by 1 base, with 11 bases between the two germline ends. CDR3 bases: TGTGCCAGCAGCCTAACCTCGGCGAACACTGAAGCTTTCTTT. Its translation: CASSLTSANTEAFF.

The V and J genes are TRBV2 and TRBJ1-2, with unresolved D. The CDR3 length is 16 residues. V shed 5 bases and J shed 4 bases, with 20 bases lying between them. From germline, CDR1 is SNHLY and CDR2 FYNNEI. The CDR3 reads CASSHPSGNRSYGYTF. Here the CDR3 DNA reads TGTGCCAGCAGTCACCCTTCTGGGAATCGTAGCTATGGCTACACCTTC.

V usage is TRBV28 and J usage is TRBJ2-6; unclear D gene. The V gene lost 4 bases and the J gene lost 0 bases, with 10 bases spanning the gap. CDR3 size: 16 residues. Germline V gene sequence: CDR1 MDHEN, CDR2 SYDVKM. The CDR3 here is CASSSIQSSGANVLTF. In nucleotides, the CDR3 is TGTGCCAGCAGTTCCATCCAGAGCTCTGGGGCCAACGTCCTGACTTTC.

This clone appeared a single time. The chain combines TRBV11-2 with TRBJ1-2; 8 nucleotides line up with TRBD1. CDR3 length: 15 residues. The trim removed 1 base at V and 6 bases at J, leaving 7 bases unmatched. The germline V gene has CDR1 SGHAT and CDR2 FQNNGV. CDR3 nucleotides: TGTGCCAGCAGCTTAGCCTGGACAGGGAGTCATGGCTACACCTTC. Protein sequence: CASSLAWTGSHGYTF.

A remark on this clone: A read error may account for a junction end that differs from germline. The genes are TRBV7-7 and TRBJ1-5; TRBD1 matches 9 bases. This CDR3 region has 15 residues. Germline V CDR1 and CDR2: SSHAT, FNYEAQ (reference sequence). CDR3 sequence reads: CASSSRDRENQPQHF. The CDR3 DNA reads as TGTGCTAGCAGCTCCCGGGACAGGGAGAATCAGCCCCAGCATTTT. Full variable domain (missing parts from reference TRBV7-7 and TRBJ1-5): GAGVSQSPRYKVTKRGQDVTLRCDPISSHATLYWYQQALGQGPEFLTYFNYEAQPDKSGLPSDRFSAERPEGSISTLTIQRTEQRDSAMYRCASSSRDRENQPQHFGDGTRLSIL.

The chain couples TRBV14 to TRBJ2-7; the match to TRBD2 covers 8 bases. Germline V gives CDR1 SGHDN, CDR2 FVKESK. The CDR3 spans 16 residues. With V trimmed by 4 bases and J by 3 bases, 11 bases remained unmatched. The CDR3: CASSREIGLAFYEQYF. The CDR3 DNA sequence: TGTGCCAGCAGCCGAGAAATAGGACTAGCATTCTACGAGCAGTACTTC.

The V call is TRBV12-3 or TRBV12-4, the J call TRBJ2-5; D is undetermined. This CDR3 has 11 residues. V lost 8 bases to trimming and J lost 5 bases, with 9 bases between them. CDR3 in DNA: TGTGCCAGCGGGTTAGGGGAGACCCAGTACTTC. As protein: CASGLGETQYF.

In its sample, this clone was seen once. The chain uses TRBV6-5 and TRBJ2-7; 12 bases are a match to TRBD2. CDR3 length: 15 amino acids. Germline values: CDR1 MNHEY, CDR2 SVGAGI. The J segment lost 2 bases and the V segment lost 6 bases, leaving 5 bases of the junction unmatched. CDR3 in amino acids: CASRPLAGGPYEQYF. CDR3 nucleotides: TGTGCCAGCAGACCACTAGCGGGAGGTCCCTACGAGCAGTACTTC.

The chain couples TRBV28 to TRBJ2-7; tentatively, D is TRBD2 (5 bases). V was trimmed by 2 bases and J by 3 bases, leaving 14 bases between them. Germline V lookup: CDR1 MDHEN, CDR2 SYDVKM. The CDR3 is 15 amino acids. The CDR3 sequence is CASSLLSSRGYEQYF. The CDR3 nucleotides read TGTGCCAGCAGTTTACTGTCTAGCAGAGGCTACGAGCAGTACTTC.

The V gene is TRBV2, the J gene TRBJ1-6; the D gene is possibly TRBD1 (6 bases). The V end was cut by 7 bases, the J end by 9 bases, with 13 bases between. CDR3 length: 13 residues. Per germline, CDR1 SNHLY and CDR2 FYNNEI. The CDR3 DNA is TGTGCCAGCAAGCAGGGGTCATCTTCACCCCTCCACTTT. Translating it yields CASKQGSSSPLHF.